The 30 T cell receptor beta chains below all came from one sample that was sequenced in a study of identical twins. Using its own MiXCR run on the 5' RACE reads, TCRdb lists one record per CDR3 protein. The sample holds 400,000 to 500,000 distinct CDR3 sequences, about 18% seen once. The sequenced material came from naive T cells sorted from blood. The receptors derive from a man aged 50 or older in good health.

This clonotype turned up a few times. J is TRBJ2-1 and V is TRBV5-5; 9 nucleotides line up with TRBD2. V lost 4 bases, J lost 10 bases, and 3 bases stayed unmatched. The CDR3 is made up of 12 amino acids. Germline CDR1 SGHKS, CDR2 YYEKEE (reference sequence). CDR3 region: CASSVTSGEQFF. The CDR3 region has the DNA TGTGCCAGCAGCGTGACTAGCGGAGAGCAGTTCTTC.

The V gene is TRBV6-2 or TRBV6-3, the J gene TRBJ1-2, with TRBD1 as a possible D gene (6 bases). The germline V and J ends were trimmed by 6 bases and 3 bases, with 14 bases remaining between them. CDR1 and CDR2 from the germline V gene are MNHEY and SVGEGT. The CDR3 length is 14 residues. CDR3: CASSLQGSDYGYTF. Written as DNA, the CDR3 is TGTGCCAGCAGCCTACAGGGCTCCGACTATGGCTACACCTTC.

This clonotype was recorded many times. This chain links TRBV27 with TRBJ2-7, with 7 bases matching TRBD1. The V gene end was trimmed by 5 bases and the J gene end by 2 bases; junction bases not matched to a gene: 12. Germline V gives CDR1 MNHEY, CDR2 SMNVEV (reference sequence). The CDR3 extends over 16 amino acids. CDR3 residues: CASSPSVWDRAYEQYF. The CDR3 DNA reads as TGTGCCAGCAGTCCCTCCGTTTGGGACAGAGCCTACGAGCAGTACTTC.

This clonotype was counted at least ten times. The chain uses TRBV4-2 and TRBJ1-2, with TRBD1 as a possible D gene (6 bases). The germline V and J ends were trimmed by 3 bases and 4 bases, with 12 bases remaining between them. CDR3 length: 14 amino acids. Per germline, CDR1 LGHNA and CDR2 YNFKEQ. CDR3 sequence reads: CASSQGRDTYGYTF. CDR3 DNA: TGTGCCAGCAGCCAGGGACGGGACACCTATGGCTACACCTTC.

The chain recombines TRBV2 with TRBJ2-1, with TRBD2 matching over 7 bases. This CDR3 spans 14 amino acids. The V gene end was trimmed by 3 bases and the J gene end by 7 bases; junction bases not matched to a gene: 6. The germline gives CDR1 SNHLY, CDR2 FYNNEI. The CDR3 is CASSDAGVGNEQFF. CDR3 bases: TGTGCCAGCAGTGACGCGGGAGTGGGTAATGAGCAGTTCTTC.

This clonotype showed up many times. The chain uses TRBV5-1 and TRBJ2-7, with 7 nucleotides matching TRBD1. The trim removed 3 bases at V and 2 bases at J, leaving 5 bases unmatched. The germline gives CDR1 SGHRS, CDR2 YFSETQ. The CDR3 runs to 14 residues. The CDR3 loop is CASSWTGETYEQYF. Written as DNA, the CDR3 is TGCGCCAGCAGCTGGACAGGCGAGACCTACGAGCAGTACTTC.

In its sample, this clonotype was seen a few times. This chain joins TRBV28 and TRBJ2-2, with 8 bases that match TRBD1. Germline loops: CDR1 MDHEN, CDR2 SYDVKM. The ends lost 7 bases at V and 5 bases at J; junction bases unmatched: 9. The CDR3 is 15 residues long. The CDR3: CASNTWTGMTGELFF. The CDR3 DNA sequence: TGTGCCAGCAACACCTGGACAGGGATGACCGGGGAGCTGTTTTTT.

A single count supports this clonotype. The rearrangement links TRBV4-3 to TRBJ2-2, with a tentative D call TRBD2 (6 bases). CDR3 length: 16 residues. V was pared by 0 bases and J by 3 bases, with 11 bases between. Germline V gives CDR1 LGHNA, CDR2 YSLEER. As DNA, the CDR3 is TGCGCCAGCAGCCAAGAATGGCGGGGTCACACCGGGGAGCTGTTTTTT. Translating gives CASSQEWRGHTGELFF.

This chain's CDR3 is CSARSSRELAKNIQYF. Written as DNA, the CDR3 is TGCAGTGCTAGATCCTCGCGAGAATTAGCCAAAAACATTCAGTACTTC. The chain carries TRBV20-1 and TRBJ2-4; the D is unclear. The CDR3 contains 16 residues. The V end lost 2 bases, the J end lost 0 bases, and 14 bases lay between the germline ends. The germline CDR1 and CDR2 sequences are DFQATT and SNEGSKA (reference sequence).

The chain couples TRBV7-9 to TRBJ1-1; 10 bases map to TRBD1. The trim removed 8 bases at V and 0 bases at J, leaving 3 bases unmatched. The V gene's germline CDR1 is SEHNR and CDR2 FQNEAQ (reference sequence). The CDR3 covers 14 residues. The CDR3 sequence: CASFGQGVNTEAFF. The DNA of the CDR3 is TGTGCCAGCTTCGGACAGGGGGTGAACACTGAAGCTTTCTTT.

This chain connects TRBV6-1 to TRBJ1-3, with D hard to call. The V and J ends lost 10 bases and 4 bases respectively, with 14 bases between them. The CDR3 totals 13 residues. Looked up from germline, CDR1 is MNHNS and CDR2 is SASEGT. The CDR3 nucleotides read TGTGCCACGATCCCTCCGGGAGGAAACACCATATATTTT. Translated: CATIPPGGNTIYF.

This clonotype was counted at least ten times. This chain links TRBV29-1 with TRBJ2-1; D not certain. The CDR3 is 17 residues long. V lost 0 bases and J lost 0, with 15 bases in between. The germline V gene encodes CDR1 SQVTM and CDR2 ANQGSEA. Here the CDR3 reads CSVEEVGSAASYNEQFF. The CDR3 DNA reads TGCAGCGTTGAAGAGGTTGGTTCGGCGGCCTCCTACAATGAGCAGTTCTTC.

This clonotype has only a few counts. The V call is TRBV5-5, the J call TRBJ1-1; tentative D call: TRBD1 (5 bases). Germline CDR1 reads SGHKS; CDR2 reads YYEKEE (reference sequence). V was shortened by 3 bases and J by 1 base, with 13 bases between the two germline ends. This CDR3 region has 15 residues. CDR3 bases: TGTGCCAGCAGCTGGGAGGTACAGGCGAACACTGAAGCTTTCTTT. Amino acid sequence: CASSWEVQANTEAFF.

This chain connects TRBV28 to TRBJ2-1, with D possibly matching TRBD2 (7 bases). The germline V and J ends were trimmed by 6 bases and 1 base, with 22 bases remaining between them. CDR1 is MDHEN and CDR2 is SYDVKM in the germline V gene. The CDR3 has 18 residues. DNA of the CDR3: TGTGCCAGCAGCGCAGGGCCTCGGGCGGGGGCGTCCTACAATGAGCAGTTCTTC. It translates to CASSAGPRAGASYNEQFF.

This clonotype has at least ten counts. The chain is built from TRBV4-3 and TRBJ1-2; 7 bases match TRBD1. CDR3 length: 13 residues. Germline V gives CDR1 LGHNA, CDR2 YSLEER. Trimming removed 0 bases from V and 7 bases from J; junction bases left unmatched: 2. CDR3 residues: CASSQEGGVGYTF. CDR3 DNA sequence: TGCGCCAGCAGCCAAGAAGGGGGCGTTGGCTACACCTTC.

The chain links TRBV3-1 to TRBJ2-2, with 8 nucleotides matching TRBD1. Per germline, CDR1 LGHDT and CDR2 YNNKEL (reference sequence). The CDR3 totals 15 residues. V trimming: 3 bases; J trimming: 5 bases; junction bases outside the gene matches: 5. CDR3 sequence (DNA): TGTGCCAGCAGCCAGTACAGGGGGAAGACCGGGGAGCTGTTTTTT. Translated: CASSQYRGKTGELFF.

This clonotype was observed a handful of times. The V call is TRBV3-1, the J call TRBJ1-6; no reliable D call. Trimming cost V 2 bases and J 7 bases, with 12 bases left between them. There are 15 residues in the CDR3. Germline CDR1 and CDR2: LGHDT and YNNKEL (reference sequence). CDR3 nucleotides: TGTGCCAGCAGCCAATTGGGTACGAGAAATTCACCCCTCCACTTT. Amino acids: CASSQLGTRNSPLHF.

This clonotype was seen repeatedly, ten times or more. V usage is TRBV28 and J usage is TRBJ1-4; 7 bases are shared with TRBD1. The ends lost 4 bases at V and 5 bases at J; junction bases unmatched: 13. The CDR3 is 17 amino acids. The V gene's germline CDR1 is MDHEN and CDR2 SYDVKM. The CDR3 loop reads CASSSQAGTAENEKLFF. CDR3 nucleotide sequence: TGTGCCAGCAGTTCCCAGGCGGGGACAGCGGAGAATGAAAAACTGTTTTTT.

This clonotype occurred a few times. This sequence joins TRBV4-3 and TRBJ2-1; tentatively, D is TRBD1 or TRBD2 (5 bases each). Trimming shortened V by 0 bases and J by 2 bases, and 14 bases separated the two germline ends. CDR3 length: 17 residues. Germline V gene lookup returns CDR1 LGHNA and CDR2 YSLEER. The chain's CDR3 is CASSQEVGESPYNEQFF. CDR3 sequence (DNA): TGCGCCAGCAGCCAAGAGGTGGGGGAAAGCCCCTACAATGAGCAGTTCTTC.

There are many counts of this clonotype. V and J are TRBV5-1 and TRBJ2-4; TRBD2 agrees at 8 bases. V was pared by 0 bases and J by 4 bases, with 3 bases of the junction left unmatched. CDR1 is SGHRS, CDR2 YFSETQ, per germline. The CDR3 sequence is 15 residues long. The CDR3 nucleotides read TGCGCCAGCAGCTTGGAGGCTAGCGGGAAAAACATTCAGTACTTC. Amino acids: CASSLEASGKNIQYF.

The rearrangement links TRBV27 to TRBJ2-2, with D possibly being TRBD1 (5 bases). V was shortened by 0 bases and J by 6 bases, with 14 bases between the two germline ends. This CDR3 region has 16 residues. Germline V gene lookup returns CDR1 MNHEY and CDR2 SMNVEV (reference sequence). The CDR3 bases are TGTGCCAGCAGTTTATCGGCGGCCAGGGTGGCCGGGGAGCTGTTTTTT. This encodes CASSLSAARVAGELFF.

This clonotype was detected many times. The chain has TRBV29-1 and TRBJ2-3; 7 bases are a match to TRBD1. Trimming took 2 bases from V and 6 from J; bases not matched to a gene: 11. The CDR3 loop spans 15 amino acids. The germline gives CDR1 SQVTM, CDR2 ANQGSEA. The CDR3 loop reads CSVERTGDKGDTQYF. DNA for the CDR3: TGCAGCGTTGAACGAACAGGGGACAAGGGCGATACGCAGTATTTT.

The chain uses TRBV29-1 and TRBJ2-2, with 12 bases matching TRBD2. V shed 6 bases, J shed 5 bases, and the junction held 10 bases outside the gene matches. CDR3 length: 16 amino acids. In germline, CDR1 is SQVTM, CDR2 ANQGSEA. The CDR3 loop reads CSVGPASGRGTGELFF. CDR3 DNA: TGCAGCGTAGGCCCAGCTAGCGGGAGGGGAACCGGGGAGCTGTTTTTT.

The V and J genes are TRBV4-3 and TRBJ1-1, with 8 bases fitting TRBD1. From germline, CDR1 is LGHNA and CDR2 YSLEER. V shed 1 base, J shed 6 bases, and the junction held 13 bases outside the gene matches. The CDR3 has 17 amino acids. The CDR3 here is CASSQVSRTGFESEAFF. The CDR3 DNA reads as TGCGCCAGCAGCCAAGTCTCGAGGACAGGGTTCGAGTCTGAAGCTTTCTTT.

This clonotype was seen repeatedly, ten times or more. The rearrangement uses TRBV10-3 and TRBJ2-3, with D possibly matching TRBD1 (6 bases). CDR3 length: 14 amino acids. Trimming stripped 8 bases from V and 0 bases from J, with 12 bases between. Germline assignment: CDR1 ENHRY and CDR2 SYGVKD. DNA of the CDR3: TGTGCCATCGGATGGGACACCAGCACAGATACGCAGTATTTT. It is translated as CAIGWDTSTDTQYF.

This clonotype has more than one count but fewer than ten. V is TRBV2 and J is TRBJ2-1; 10 positions match TRBD2. Trimming at V came to 1 base and at J to 7 bases, leaving 10 bases not matched to a gene. CDR3 length: 17 amino acids. Germline V gene lookup returns CDR1 SNHLY and CDR2 FYNNEI. CDR3 DNA: TGTGCCAGCAGTGAAGGTCTAGCGGGGGCCTCAGGGAATGAGCAGTTCTTC. It translates to CASSEGLAGASGNEQFF.

The chain employs TRBV6-2 or TRBV6-3 and TRBJ1-1; TRBD1 might be the D (6 bases). The CDR3 is made up of 13 amino acids. V was clipped by 4 bases and J by 11 bases, with 17 bases between them. Germline-derived CDR1 and CDR2 are MNHEY and SVGEGT. The DNA for the CDR3 is TGTGCCAGCAGTTCCGGGACACCCTGGTTGGCTTTCTTT. It yields the protein CASSSGTPWLAFF.

This clonotype showed up just a few times. The rearrangement joins TRBV23-1 to TRBJ2-3; 10 bases are a match to TRBD1. TRBV23-1 is an open reading frame, and its role is uncertain. J gave up 3 bases and V 3 bases, and 18 bases lay outside the gene matches. The CDR3 length is 20 residues. The CDR3 nucleotides are TGCGCCAGCAGTCACCTCCTAGGGAGGACAGGGGGGGTTCGGACAGATACGCAGTATTTT. Translation gives CASSHLLGRTGGVRTDTQYF.

This clonotype was observed a handful of times. V usage is TRBV29-1 and J usage is TRBJ1-1; possibly TRBD1 for D (6 bases). The CDR3 has 13 amino acids. V lost 3 bases and J 8 bases, leaving 16 bases between the germline ends. The germline V gene has CDR1 SQVTM and CDR2 ANQGSEA. The CDR3 DNA follows: TGCAGCGTTGATAAGGTCCTTACAGGGGAAGCTTTCTTT. Its protein product is CSVDKVLTGEAFF.

The chain has TRBV5-1 and TRBJ2-3; no firm D call. Trimming took 4 bases from V and 1 from J, leaving 13 bases between them. Germline assignment: CDR1 SGHRS and CDR2 YFSETQ. This CDR3 is built from 15 residues. The CDR3 loop is CASSTDRSRTDTQYF. CDR3 bases: TGCGCCAGCAGCACGGACCGGTCCCGCACAGATACGCAGTATTTT.